This TCR beta chain was sequenced during a study of shared clonotypes between healthy human individuals. The overall study: Every donor yielded three CD4 naive, three CD4 memory, two CD8 naive and one CD8 memory plate. Study conclusions and caveats: Memory subsets generally showed lower estimated richness than naive subsets. Shared across a few donors were around 4.7% of the naive CD4 clonotypes.

Assay used: immunoSEQ multiplex PCR; TCRdb lists only in-frame clones, some missing. The profile shows around 700,000 clones, 92% of them singletons. The CDR3 runs 14 residues. The V end lost 2 bases, the J end lost 7 bases, and 14 bases lay between the germline ends. Germline CDR1 reads SGHVS; CDR2 reads FQNEAQ. In the naive CD8 group, cells lacked CD45RO and were positively selected for CCR7, so terminally differentiated effector memory CD45RA+ cells were left out. Comment on this clone: Its antigen is currently unknown.

The TCR was taken from a man in his thirties or forties in good health. The specimen was naive CD8+ T cells sorted from blood. V gene TRBV7-8 combines with J gene TRBJ1-2; D possibly corresponds to TRBD1 (6 bases). This chain's CDR3 is CASSLLSGGGGYTF. The CDR3, as DNA: TGTGCCAGCAGCTTACTTAGCGGAGGGGGTGGCTACACCTTC.